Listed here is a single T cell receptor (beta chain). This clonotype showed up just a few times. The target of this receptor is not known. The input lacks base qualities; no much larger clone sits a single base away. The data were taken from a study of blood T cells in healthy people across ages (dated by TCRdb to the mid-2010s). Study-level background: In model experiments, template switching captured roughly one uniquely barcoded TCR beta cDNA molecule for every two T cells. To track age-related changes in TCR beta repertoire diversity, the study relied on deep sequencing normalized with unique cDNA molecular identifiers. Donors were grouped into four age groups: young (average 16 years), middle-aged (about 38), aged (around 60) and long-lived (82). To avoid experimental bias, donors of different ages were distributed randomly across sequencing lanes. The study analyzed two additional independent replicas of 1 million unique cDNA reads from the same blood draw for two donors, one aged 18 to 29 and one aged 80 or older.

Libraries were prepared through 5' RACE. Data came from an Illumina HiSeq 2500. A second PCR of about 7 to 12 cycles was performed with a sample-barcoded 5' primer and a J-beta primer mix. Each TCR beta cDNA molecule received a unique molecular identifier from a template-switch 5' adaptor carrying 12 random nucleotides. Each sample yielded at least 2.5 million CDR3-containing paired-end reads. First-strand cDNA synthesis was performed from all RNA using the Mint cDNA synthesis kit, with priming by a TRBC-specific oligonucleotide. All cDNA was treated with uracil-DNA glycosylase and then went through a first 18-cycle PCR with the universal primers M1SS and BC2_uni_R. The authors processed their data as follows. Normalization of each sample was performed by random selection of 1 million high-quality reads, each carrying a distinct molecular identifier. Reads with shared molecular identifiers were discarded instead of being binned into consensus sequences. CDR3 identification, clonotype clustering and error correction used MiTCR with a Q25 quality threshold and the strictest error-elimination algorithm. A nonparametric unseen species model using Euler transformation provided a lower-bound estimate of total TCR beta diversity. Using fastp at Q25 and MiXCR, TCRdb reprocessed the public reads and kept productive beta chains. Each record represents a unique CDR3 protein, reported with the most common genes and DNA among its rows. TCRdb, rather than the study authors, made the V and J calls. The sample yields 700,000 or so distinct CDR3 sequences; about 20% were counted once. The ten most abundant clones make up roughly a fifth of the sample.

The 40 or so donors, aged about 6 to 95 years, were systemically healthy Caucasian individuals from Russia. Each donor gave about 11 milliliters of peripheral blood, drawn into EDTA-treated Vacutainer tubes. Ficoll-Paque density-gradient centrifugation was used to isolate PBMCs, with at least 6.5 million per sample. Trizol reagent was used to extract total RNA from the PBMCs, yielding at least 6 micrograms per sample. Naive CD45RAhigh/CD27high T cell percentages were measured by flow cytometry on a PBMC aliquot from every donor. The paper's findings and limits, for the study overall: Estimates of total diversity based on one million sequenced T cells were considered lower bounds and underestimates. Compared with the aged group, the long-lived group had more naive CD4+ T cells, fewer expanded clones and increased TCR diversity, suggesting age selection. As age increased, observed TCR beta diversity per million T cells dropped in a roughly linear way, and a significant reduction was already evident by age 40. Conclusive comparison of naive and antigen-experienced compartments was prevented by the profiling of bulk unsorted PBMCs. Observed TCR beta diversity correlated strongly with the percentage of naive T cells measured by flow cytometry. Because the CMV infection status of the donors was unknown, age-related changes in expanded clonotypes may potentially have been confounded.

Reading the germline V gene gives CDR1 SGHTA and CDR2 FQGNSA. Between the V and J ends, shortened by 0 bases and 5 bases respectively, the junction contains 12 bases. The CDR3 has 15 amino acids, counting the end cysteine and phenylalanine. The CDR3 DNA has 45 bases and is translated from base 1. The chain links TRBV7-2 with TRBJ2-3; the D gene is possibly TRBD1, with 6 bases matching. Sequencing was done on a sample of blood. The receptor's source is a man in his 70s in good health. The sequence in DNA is TGTGCCAGCAGCTTAGCCAGGGGCTCGGGAGATACGCAGTATTTT. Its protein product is CASSLARGSGDTQYF.